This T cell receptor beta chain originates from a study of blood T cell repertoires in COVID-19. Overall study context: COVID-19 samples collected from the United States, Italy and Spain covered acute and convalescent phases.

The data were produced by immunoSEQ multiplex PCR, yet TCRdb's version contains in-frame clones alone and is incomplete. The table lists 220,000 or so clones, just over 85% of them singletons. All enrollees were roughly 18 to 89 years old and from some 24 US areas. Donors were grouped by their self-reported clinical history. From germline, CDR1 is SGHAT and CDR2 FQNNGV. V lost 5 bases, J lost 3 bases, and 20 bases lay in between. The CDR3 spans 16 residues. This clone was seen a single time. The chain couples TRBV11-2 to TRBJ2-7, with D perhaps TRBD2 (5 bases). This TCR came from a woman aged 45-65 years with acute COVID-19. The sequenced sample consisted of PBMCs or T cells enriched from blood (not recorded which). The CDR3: CASSGERGHRGYEQYF. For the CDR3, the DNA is TGTGCCAGCAGCGGCGAAAGAGGTCATCGGGGCTACGAGCAGTACTTC. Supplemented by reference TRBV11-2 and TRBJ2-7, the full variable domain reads EAGVAQSPRYKIIEKRQSVAFWCNPISGHATLYWYQQILGQGPKLLIQFQNNGVVDDSQLPKDRFSAERLKGVDSTLKIQPAKLEDSAVYLCASSGERGHRGYEQYFGPGTRLTVT.